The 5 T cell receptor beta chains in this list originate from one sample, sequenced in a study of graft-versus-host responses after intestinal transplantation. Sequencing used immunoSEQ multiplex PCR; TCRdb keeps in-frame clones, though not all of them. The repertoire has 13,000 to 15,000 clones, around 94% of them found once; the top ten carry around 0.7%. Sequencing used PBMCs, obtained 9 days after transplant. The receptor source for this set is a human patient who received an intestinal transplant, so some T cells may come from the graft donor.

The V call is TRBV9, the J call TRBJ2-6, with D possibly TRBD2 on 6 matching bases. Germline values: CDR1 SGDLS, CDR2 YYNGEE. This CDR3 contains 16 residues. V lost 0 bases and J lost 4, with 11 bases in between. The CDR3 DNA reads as TGTGCCAGCAGCGTAGGCTCGGGGGTAGGGGCCAACGTCCTGACTTTC. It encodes CASSVGSGVGANVLTF.

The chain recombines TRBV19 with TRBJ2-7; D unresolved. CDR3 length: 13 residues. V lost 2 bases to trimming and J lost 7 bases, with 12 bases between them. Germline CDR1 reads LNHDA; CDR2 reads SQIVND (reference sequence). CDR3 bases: TGTGCCAGTAGTATATTGAGCGCCTCGGAGCAGTACTTC. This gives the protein CASSILSASEQYF.

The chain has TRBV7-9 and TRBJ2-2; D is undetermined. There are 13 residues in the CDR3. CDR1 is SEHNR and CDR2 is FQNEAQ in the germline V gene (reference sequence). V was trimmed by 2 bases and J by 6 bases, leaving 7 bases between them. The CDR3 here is CASSLSMAGELFF. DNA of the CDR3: TGTGCCAGCAGCTTAAGTATGGCCGGGGAGCTGTTTTTT.

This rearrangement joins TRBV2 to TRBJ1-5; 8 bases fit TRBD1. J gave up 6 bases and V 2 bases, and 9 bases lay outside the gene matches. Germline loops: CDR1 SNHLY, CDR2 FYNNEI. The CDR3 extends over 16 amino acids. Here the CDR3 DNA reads TGTGCCAGCAGTGAATTCGTACAGGGGGGGTTTCAGCCCCAGCATTTT. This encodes CASSEFVQGGFQPQHF.

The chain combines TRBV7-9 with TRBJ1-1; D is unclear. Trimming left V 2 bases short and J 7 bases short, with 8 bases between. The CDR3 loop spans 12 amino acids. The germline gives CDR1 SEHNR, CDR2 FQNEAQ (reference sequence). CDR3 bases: TGTGCCAGCAGCTTAATGGCGGTTGAAGCTTTCTTT. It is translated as CASSLMAVEAFF.